One sample yielded the 6 T cell receptor beta chains listed below, sequenced in a study of response to subunit inactivated influenza vaccine. TCRdb independently ran MiXCR on the RT-PCR reads; one entry per CDR3 protein. Of 550,000 to 800,000 distinct CDR3 sequences listed, about a sixth were seen once; the top ten hold 9.5% to 13%. Material: PBMCs from blood, obtained 11 to 12 days after vaccination. All receptors derive from a man in his fifties or sixties who received an inactivated influenza vaccine.

This clonotype appeared many times. The V gene is TRBV3-1, the J gene TRBJ2-4; D remains ambiguous. This CDR3 spans 16 amino acids. The V and J ends lost 3 bases and 7 bases respectively, with 19 bases between them. Germline V CDR1 and CDR2: LGHDT, YNNKEL (reference sequence). CDR3 nucleotide sequence: TGTGCCAGCAGCCAGAGTGGCGGCGGTGGGATGAACATTCAGTACTTC. It encodes CASSQSGGGGMNIQYF.

This chain uses TRBV12-3 or TRBV12-4 with TRBJ1-2; possible D gene TRBD1, 5 bases. The CDR3 has 14 residues. Deletions cut 5 bases from V and 4 bases from J, with 14 bases between. CDR3 sequence reads: CASSRDGRAYGYTF. The CDR3 coding sequence is TGTGCCAGCAGTCGGGACGGGAGGGCCTATGGCTACACCTTC.

This clonotype was recorded a few times. The V call is TRBV15, the J call TRBJ2-1, with 12 nucleotides matching TRBD2. The germline V gene encodes CDR1 LNHNV and CDR2 YYDKDF (reference sequence). The CDR3 loop spans 22 amino acids. V was pared by 1 base and J by 0 bases, with 16 bases of the junction left unmatched. CDR3 protein: CATSRGGTLAGGRLSSYNEQFF. DNA for the CDR3: TGTGCCACCAGCAGAGGGGGGACCCTAGCGGGAGGGCGACTTAGCTCCTACAATGAGCAGTTCTTC.

The sample holds a few counts of this clonotype. The genes are TRBV5-1 and TRBJ2-7; possibly TRBD1 for D (6 bases). Germline CDR1 reads SGHRS; CDR2 reads YFSETQ. Trimming shortened V by 1 base and J by 0 bases, and 20 bases separated the two germline ends. CDR3 length equals 18 residues. The CDR3 sequence: CASSLIKGVTASSYEQYF. The CDR3 coding sequence is TGCGCCAGCAGCTTGATAAAGGGGGTGACAGCCAGCTCCTACGAGCAGTACTTC.

A few counts support this clonotype. The genes are TRBV30 and TRBJ1-1; weak D call: TRBD1 (6 bases). The CDR3 sequence is 16 residues long. V lost 7 bases to trimming and J lost 1 base, with 22 bases between them. CDR1 is GTSNPN and CDR2 is SVGIG in the germline V gene (reference sequence). CDR3 DNA: TGTGCCTTCCCCACTACAGACAGGACGGGGAACACTGAAGCTTTCTTT. It yields the protein CAFPTTDRTGNTEAFF.

This clonotype has only a few counts. The rearrangement uses TRBV4-2 and TRBJ2-7; possible D gene TRBD1, 6 bases. Germline V lookup: CDR1 LGHNA, CDR2 YNFKEQ. The CDR3 totals 15 residues. The V and J ends lost 1 base and 2 bases respectively, with 12 bases between them. CDR3 DNA sequence: TGTGCCAGCAGCCAAGTTTCTGGACAGACCTACGAGCAGTACTTC. Protein product: CASSQVSGQTYEQYF.